This entry concerns a single TCR beta chain. V was shortened by 4 bases and J by 6 bases, with 13 bases between the two germline ends. This CDR3 region has 13 residues. Germline assignment: CDR1 GTSNPN and CDR2 SVGIG (reference sequence). The data stem from a study of shared clonotypes between healthy human individuals. Clones were read by immunoSEQ multiplex PCR, and TCRdb kept only the in-frame ones, dropping some. The sample gives over a million clones, about four fifths of which show up once; 0.6% to 0.7% is in the top ten. Sequencing was carried out using memory CD4+ T cells from PBMCs. Subset: CD45RA-negative fraction. The origin of this receptor is a man aged 18-30 years in good health. Some clones in this sample may be carry-over from other donors' samples. V gene TRBV30 combines with J gene TRBJ2-1; a possible D gene is TRBD1 (5 bases). This CDR3 is CAWTRGSGNEQFF. The DNA of the CDR3 is TGTGCCTGGACTAGGGGTTCAGGCAATGAGCAGTTCTTC.